Only a few counts were recorded for the clone carrying this T cell receptor beta chain. At one end, the junction sequence differs from germline, possibly due to a read error. Per germline, CDR1 SGHRS and CDR2 YFSETQ. The CDR3 spans 14 residues. These data are taken from a study of read filtering for tumor transcriptome and immune sequencing. Bone marrow was sampled from every patient at the time of active disease. The library was built from roughly 400 ng RNA with molecular barcoded adaptors for alpha/delta and beta/gamma chains. TCRdb processed the reads anew with MiXCR; each CDR3 protein has one entry. The sample shows about 86,000 distinct CDR3 sequences, about 12% of them seen only once.

This rearrangement joins TRBV5-1 to TRBJ2-7; D might be TRBD2 (6 bases). Material for sequencing was a population of CD138-negative cells sorted from bone marrow. The TCR originated in a donor aged 40 or over with multiple myeloma. CDR3 region: CASSLDGSSYERYF. The CDR3 bases are TGCGCCAGCAGCTTGGACGGGAGCTCCTACGAGCGGTACTTC.